The rows below give T cell receptor beta chains drawn from one sample of a study of T cell changes during pregnancy in multiple sclerosis. The assay was immunoSEQ multiplex PCR, and TCRdb's table has in-frame clones only and misses some. The table has about 47,000 clones, 80% to 90% seen once. The sample consisted of CD8+ T cells from peripheral blood mononuclear cells, taken in the second trimester of pregnancy. The receptors come from a female donor with multiple sclerosis, enrolled in a pregnancy study. Both conserved end residues are part of each CDR3. Each record gives: clone size, J gene, D gene, V gene, CDR3 DNA, CDR3 protein. The D gene is left open where the match is weak. Clone size is stated in some rows and not others, as once, few, many or a class when expanded.

>-|TRBJ1-3|-|TRBV6-6
TGTGCCAGCAGGATGGATGCGGTGGACACCATATATTTT
CASRMDAVDTIYF
>-|TRBJ2-5|-|TRBV7-9
TGTGCCAGCAGCTCCTCGACAGAAGAGACCCAGTACTTC
CASSSSTEETQYF
>-|TRBJ2-1|-|TRBV6-1
TGTGCCAGCAGTGAATGGGTTACAGGGCCTTCCCTCGGGGATGAGCAGTTCTTC
CASSEWVTGPSLGDEQFF
>-|TRBJ1-2|-|TRBV27
TGTGCCAGCAGTTTTGTGGCAGGGATGGTTCGCTACACCTTC
CASSFVAGMVRYTF
>-|TRBJ2-7|-|TRBV27
TGTGCCAGCAGTTTAGCGGGGGCCTACTACGAGCAGTACTTC
CASSLAGAYYEQYF
>-|TRBJ2-3|TRBD2|TRBV30
TGTGCCTGGAGTGGGGAGGGGTTTATCCGCACAGATACGCAGTATTTT
CAWSGEGFIRTDTQYF
>-|TRBJ2-7|-|TRBV15
TGTGCCACCAGCAGAACTGAAAACTACGAGCAGTACTTC
CATSRTENYEQYF
>-|TRBJ2-3|TRBD2|TRBV27
TGTGCCAGCAGTTTAGGAGCTTTCCCGGGGGGGGGTACGCAGTATTTT
CASSLGAFPGGGTQYF
>-|TRBJ1-2|-|TRBV11-2
TGTGCCAGCAGCTTATTATTCGGGAGCACCTATGGCTACACCTTC
CASSLLFGSTYGYTF
>-|TRBJ1-1|-|TRBV9
TGTGCCAGCAGCAAAGGGGGCACTGAAGCTTTCTTT
CASSKGGTEAFF
>-|TRBJ2-1|TRBD1|TRBV7-9
TGTGCCAGCAGCTCGGCCTCAGGGGGCGCTGGCAATGAGCAGTTCTTC
CASSSASGGAGNEQFF
>-|TRBJ2-7|TRBD1|TRBV2
TGTGCCAGCCGGAGGACAGGCTCCTACGAGCAGTACTTC
CASRRTGSYEQYF
>few|TRBJ1-6|TRBD1|TRBV4-1
TGCGCCAGCAGCCAAACCGGGACAGGGGATCCACCCCTCCACTTT
CASSQTGTGDPPLHF
>-|TRBJ1-2|-|TRBV6-4
TGTGCCAGCAGTGACTCTTGGTCGGTCGACAGAAACTATGGCTACACCTTC
CASSDSWSVDRNYGYTF
>-|TRBJ2-5|-|TRBV7-6
TGTGCCAGCAGCTACGCGGTCAGTGGGGAGACCCAGTACTTC
CASSYAVSGETQYF
>-|TRBJ1-1|TRBD1|TRBV27
TGTGCCAGCGGACAGGGGTTCACTGAAGCTTTCTTT
CASGQGFTEAFF
>-|TRBJ1-3|TRBD1|TRBV6-1
TGTGCCAGCAGGTACCGGACAGGGACTGGAAACACCATATATTTT
CASRYRTGTGNTIYF
>once|TRBJ1-1|-|TRBV7-9
TGTGCCAGCAGCCCCAAGACCTACACGGGGGCTTTCTTT
CASSPKTYTGAFF
>-|TRBJ2-7|TRBD1|TRBV13
TGTGCCAGCAGGGATACAGGGGGCGGTGAGCAGTACTTC
CASRDTGGGEQYF
>-|TRBJ1-5|-|TRBV4-1
TGCGCCAGCAGCCAGTATCTCAATCAGCCCCAGCATTTT
CASSQYLNQPQHF
>-|TRBJ1-5|-|TRBV5-8
TGTGCCAGCAGCGGAGACGGAGCCTTCGATCAGCCCCAGCATTTT
CASSGDGAFDQPQHF
>-|TRBJ2-1|TRBD2|TRBV9
TGTGCCAGCAGCGTAGATAGCGGGGGGGAGGATGAGCAGTTCTTC
CASSVDSGGEDEQFF
>-|TRBJ2-7|-|TRBV5-4
TGTGCCAGCAGCTTGACAGGGTACGAGCAGTACTTC
CASSLTGYEQYF
>-|TRBJ2-1|TRBD2|TRBV6-5
TGTGCCAGCAGGCCCGGGACTAGCGGCTACAATGAGCAGTTCTTC
CASRPGTSGYNEQFF
>-|TRBJ2-1|-|TRBV7-9
TGTGCCAGCAGCTTCCTCTCCGACAATGAGCAGTTCTTC
CASSFLSDNEQFF
>-|TRBJ1-5|-|TRBV19
TGTGCCAGTACCGGGTCGTTGAATCAGCCCCAGCATTTT
CASTGSLNQPQHF
>-|TRBJ2-1|TRBD2|TRBV13
TGTGCCAGCAGCCCAGGACTAGCGGGGGTCGCCGCACACTACAATGAGCAGTTCTTC
CASSPGLAGVAAHYNEQFF
>once|TRBJ2-7|TRBD2|TRBV13
TGTGCCAGCAGCACCCCTAGCGGGGGGAAAGAGGAGCAGTACTTC
CASSTPSGGKEEQYF
>-|TRBJ2-1|TRBD2|TRBV28
TGTGCCAGCAGTTTATCCGGGAGGAATGAGCAGTTCTTC
CASSLSGRNEQFF
>-|TRBJ2-2|TRBD2|TRBV7-2
TGTGCCAGCAGCTTCCCGATTTCCTTGACTAGCTTGGCCGGGGAGCTGTTTTTT
CASSFPISLTSLAGELFF
>once|TRBJ2-7|-|TRBV30
TGTGCCTGGGGAGGGGAGCAGTACTTC
CAWGGEQYF
>-|TRBJ2-7|TRBD2|TRBV11-2
TGTGCCAGCAGCGCCCGACTAGCGGGGGGGCCTGAGCAGTACTTC
CASSARLAGGPEQYF
>-|TRBJ2-3|TRBD2|TRBV6-1
TGTGCCAGCAGTCCCGTTAGCGGGGACGCGGATACGCAGTATTTT
CASSPVSGDADTQYF
>-|TRBJ2-1|TRBD2|TRBV5-4
TGTGCCAGCAGCCCCCCTCTAGCGGGGGGAATGAATGAGCAGTTCTTC
CASSPPLAGGMNEQFF
>once|TRBJ2-1|-|TRBV13
TGTGCCAGCAGCTTAGCGGGGTTCGCGTTTGAGCAGTTCTTC
CASSLAGFAFEQFF
>-|TRBJ2-5|-|TRBV19
TGTGCCAGTAGTACTCAAGAGACCCAGTACTTC
CASSTQETQYF
>once|TRBJ1-2|TRBD1|TRBV25-1
TGTGCCAGCAGTGAATATTTTGGCGGGACAGGGCCTAACTATGGCTACACCTTC
CASSEYFGGTGPNYGYTF
>-|TRBJ2-7|-|TRBV5-1
TGCGCCAGCAGCTTGGCGGGGGGCCCCGGCGAGCAGTACTTC
CASSLAGGPGEQYF
>-|TRBJ2-3|TRBD2|TRBV10-3
TGTGCCATCAGTGAAGGACTAGGGGCAGATACGCAGTATTTT
CAISEGLGADTQYF
>-|TRBJ1-5|-|TRBV4-1
TGCGCCAGCAGCCAAGATAGGCCAGGAGGTCAGCCCCAGCATTTT
CASSQDRPGGQPQHF
>-|TRBJ2-1|TRBD2|TRBV4-2
TGTGCCAGCAGCCAAGAGAGCGGGGGCGCCTACAATGAGCAGTTCTTC
CASSQESGGAYNEQFF
>-|TRBJ1-4|-|TRBV2
TGTGCCAGCTCGAGCCCACAAGACGGGAGGCATGAAAAACTGTTTTTT
CASSSPQDGRHEKLFF
>-|TRBJ2-7|TRBD1|TRBV28
TGTGCCAGCAGTTTATTAACAGGGGGTGTCTCCTACGAGCAGTACTTC
CASSLLTGGVSYEQYF
>-|TRBJ2-3|TRBD1|TRBV14
TGTGCCAGCAGCCAAGTCACAGGGGAATGGGACACAGATACGCAGTATTTT
CASSQVTGEWDTDTQYF
>-|TRBJ1-1|-|TRBV2
TGTGCCAGCAGAGGCCTTGGGGGGGCGATGGGACACATGAACACTGAAGCTTTCTTT
CASRGLGGAMGHMNTEAFF
>once|TRBJ2-3|-|TRBV9
TGTGCCAGCAGCGTAGCCAGGGTTAGCACAGATACGCAGTATTTT
CASSVARVSTDTQYF
>-|TRBJ2-7|-|TRBV19
TGTGCCAGTAGTCACAGGATCAGCTACGAGCAGTACTTC
CASSHRISYEQYF
>few|TRBJ2-6|TRBD1|TRBV10-3
TGTGCCATCAGTGAAAGAGGGACAGGCTTCTCTGGGGCCAACGTCCTGACTTTC
CAISERGTGFSGANVLTF
>-|TRBJ2-2|TRBD2|TRBV7-6
TGTGCCAGCAGCCGAGGGACTAGCGGGGCCAACACCGGGGAGCTGTTTTTT
CASSRGTSGANTGELFF
>-|TRBJ2-3|-|TRBV9
TGTGCCAGCAGCCCTCGGGTAGCGGGCACAGATACGCAGTATTTT
CASSPRVAGTDTQYF
>-|TRBJ1-3|-|TRBV10-3
TGTGCCATCCGGAGGAGGGGGGGCGAAAACACCATATATTTT
CAIRRRGGENTIYF
>-|TRBJ2-1|TRBD2|TRBV4-1
TGCGCCAGCAGACTTAGCGGGGGGGTGAACAATGAGCAGTTCTTC
CASRLSGGVNNEQFF